The 22 T cell receptor beta chains given below trace back to one sample, sequenced in a study of cytomegalovirus exposure and HLA in healthy donors. The PCR made use of 60 Vbeta and 13 Jbeta primers. Libraries were prepared by immunoSEQ multiplex PCR; TCRdb keeps only in-frame clonotypes and omits some of them. The sample carries around 100,000 clones, 80% to 90% recorded once. Sample: PBMCs. The receptors here all came from a man under 40 in good health and CMV-seropositive.

The V and J genes are TRBV4-3 and TRBJ2-7; TRBD2 matches 9 bases. CDR3 length: 15 residues. The germline CDR1 and CDR2 sequences are LGHNA and YSLEER. V gave up 1 base and J gave up 2 bases; unmatched junction bases: 3. The CDR3 nucleotides read TGCGCCAGCAGCCAAGGGGCTAGCGGGGCCTACGAGCAGTACTTC. Its translation: CASSQGASGAYEQYF.

This chain links TRBV27 with TRBJ1-2, with 11 positions matching TRBD1. Trimming at V came to 3 bases and at J to 7 bases, leaving 4 bases not matched to a gene. Germline values: CDR1 MNHEY, CDR2 SMNVEV (reference sequence). The CDR3 contains 14 residues. CDR3 loop: CASSLGQGVFGYTF. The DNA of the CDR3 is TGTGCCAGCAGTTTGGGACAGGGGGTGTTTGGCTACACCTTC.

For this clone: At one of its ends the junction is not consistent with the germline gene, which may arise from a read error. The gene calls are TRBV6-4 and TRBJ2-1; 9 bases are shared with TRBD2. The CDR3 runs to 17 residues. The germline V gene has CDR1 MRHNA and CDR2 SNTAGT. CDR3 protein: CASSPRQVTSGYNGQFF. The CDR3 DNA is TGTGCCAGCAGTCCAAGGCAGGTGACTAGCGGCTACAATGGGCAGTTCTTC.

The chain is built from TRBV18 and TRBJ2-2; no clear D. This CDR3 contains 12 residues. The germline CDR1 and CDR2 sequences are KGHSH and LQKENI. V lost 6 bases to trimming and J lost 3 bases, with 5 bases between them. The CDR3 nucleotides are TGTGCCAGCTCCAGATACACCGGGGAGCTGTTTTTT. It translates to CASSRYTGELFF.

This clone has just a few counts. The chain joins TRBV6-5 to TRBJ1-5; TRBD1 aligns across 9 bases. The germline V gene encodes CDR1 MNHEY and CDR2 SVGAGI. J was trimmed by 8 bases and V by 2 bases; bases with no gene match: 1. The CDR3 sequence is 13 residues long. CDR3 coding DNA: TGTGCCAGCAGTTACGACAGGGGGGAGCCCCAGCATTTT. Translation: CASSYDRGEPQHF.

A single count supports this clone. This chain uses TRBV7-6 with TRBJ2-1; a possible D gene is TRBD2 (6 bases). Trimming pared 1 base from V and 3 bases from J, leaving 13 bases between. In germline, CDR1 is SGHVS, CDR2 FNYEAQ. This CDR3 is 16 amino acids long. As DNA, the CDR3 is TGTGCCAGCAGCTTAGAGGAGGGAGGTAGCTACAATGAGCAGTTCTTC. Translation gives CASSLEEGGSYNEQFF.

This chain uses TRBV10-3 with TRBJ2-1, with 11 bases matching TRBD2. The CDR3 runs to 22 residues. Germline assignment: CDR1 ENHRY and CDR2 SYGVKD. Trimming removed 4 bases from V and 9 bases from J; junction bases left unmatched: 29. This chain's CDR3 is CAISAPQGGPGTSGARVGEQFF. As DNA, the CDR3 is TGTGCCATCAGTGCACCACAGGGGGGGCCCGGGACTAGCGGAGCACGGGTGGGTGAGCAGTTCTTC.

This chain joins TRBV27 and TRBJ2-3, with a possible D match to TRBD2 (5 bases). V lost 8 bases to trimming and J lost 1 base, with 7 bases between them. CDR3 length: 12 amino acids. Germline loops: CDR1 MNHEY, CDR2 SMNVEV (reference sequence). Here the CDR3 DNA reads TGTGCCAGCTGGACTGGCACAGATACGCAGTATTTT. Translation: CASWTGTDTQYF.

This clone is a singleton in its sample. This chain connects TRBV28 to TRBJ2-1; D call uncertain. Germline CDR1 reads MDHEN; CDR2 reads SYDVKM. The ends were cut back, 5 bases at V and 9 bases at J, with 8 bases in the middle. This CDR3 region has 11 residues. The CDR3 DNA is TGTGCCAGCAGTACAGCCAGTGAGCAGTTCTTC. It specifies CASSTASEQFF.

This clone was counted a few times. The chain has TRBV28 and TRBJ1-2; 10 nucleotides agree with TRBD1. This CDR3 is 18 amino acids long. V shed 7 bases, J shed 2 bases, and the junction held 16 bases outside the gene matches. The germline CDR1 and CDR2 sequences are MDHEN and SYDVKM. For the CDR3, the DNA is TGTGCCAGCATCAGTCCCCGGGACAGGGGAGGGGGCAACTATGGCTACACCTTC. Encoded protein: CASISPRDRGGGNYGYTF.

The CDR3 bases are TGTGCCAGTAGTCATACAGGGGGCTACAATGAGCAGTTCTTC. It translates to CASSHTGGYNEQFF. The chain employs TRBV19 and TRBJ2-1, with 8 bases fitting TRBD1. Germline V gene sequence: CDR1 LNHDA, CDR2 SQIVND (reference sequence). V trimming: 5 bases; J trimming: 3 bases; junction bases outside the gene matches: 3. The CDR3 covers 14 residues.

The rearrangement joins TRBV5-1 to TRBJ2-2; TRBD1 aligns across 7 bases. CDR1 is SGHRS and CDR2 is YFSETQ in the germline V gene. V lost 4 bases to trimming and J lost 6 bases; unmatched junction nucleotides: 6. The CDR3 is made up of 14 amino acids. As DNA, the CDR3 is TGCGCCAGCAGCAAATCAGGGGGACCCGGGGAGCTGTTTTTT. Translation gives CASSKSGGPGELFF.

CDR3 in DNA: TGCAGCGGCGCAAGGCAGGGGGTGTCCTACGAGCAGTACTTC. It yields the protein CSGARQGVSYEQYF. This sequence joins TRBV29-1 and TRBJ2-7; 7 bases align to TRBD1. With 7 bases clipped from V and 1 base from J, the junction kept 10 bases outside the gene matches. The CDR3 loop spans 14 amino acids. The germline V gene has CDR1 SQVTM and CDR2 ANQGSEA.

This chain connects TRBV7-8 to TRBJ1-2; TRBD1 matches at 7 bases. Germline CDR1 and CDR2: SGHVS and FQNEAQ. The CDR3 covers 13 residues. J gave up 6 bases and V 2 bases, and 3 bases lay outside the gene matches. The DNA for the CDR3 is TGTGCCAGCAGCTTAAGACAGGGTGATGGCTACACCTTC. This encodes CASSLRQGDGYTF.

V gene TRBV2 combines with J gene TRBJ2-5, with 8 nucleotides matching TRBD1. The DNA end is a closer match to TRBJ2-7, so the J assignment may be wrong. Germline CDR1 reads SNHLY; CDR2 reads FYNNEI. The CDR3 has 16 residues. The CDR3 here is CASSEARQGPQYEQYF. Here the CDR3 DNA reads TGTGCCAGCAGCGAGGCTAGACAGGGGCCGCAATACGAGCAGTACTTC.

The V and J genes are TRBV7-7 and TRBJ2-2; 7 bases line up with TRBD2. With 7 bases clipped from V and 2 bases from J, the junction kept 1 base outside the gene matches. The germline V gene has CDR1 SSHAT and CDR2 FNYEAQ (reference sequence). This CDR3 is 13 amino acids long. CDR3 bases: TGTGCCAGCACGGGGGGTAACACCGGGGAGCTGTTTTTT. Its protein product is CASTGGNTGELFF.

V gene TRBV9 combines with J gene TRBJ1-5, with D maybe TRBD1 (5 bases). The CDR3 totals 15 residues. The V end lost 0 bases, the J end lost 5 bases, and 12 bases lay between the germline ends. Per germline, CDR1 SGDLS and CDR2 YYNGEE. CDR3 region: CASSVGAGFYQPQHF. The CDR3 DNA reads as TGTGCCAGCAGCGTAGGCGCAGGGTTCTATCAGCCCCAGCATTTT.

The chain uses TRBV11-2 and TRBJ2-2; 9 bases match TRBD2. Germline V gene data show CDR1 as SGHAT and CDR2 as FQNNGV. The V segment lost 1 base and the J segment 6 bases; nucleotides outside the gene matches: 3. This CDR3 comprises 15 residues. The CDR3, as DNA: TGTGCCAGCAGCTTAGTAGCGGGAGTCCCCGGGGAGCTGTTTTTT. Its protein is CASSLVAGVPGELFF.

The rearrangement joins TRBV11-1 to TRBJ2-7, with 10 bases matching TRBD2. The CDR3 totals 11 residues. V lost 5 bases, J lost 11 bases, and 3 bases stayed unmatched. Per the germline V gene, CDR1 is SGHAT and CDR2 is FQDESV (reference sequence). The CDR3 protein is CASSNSGREYF. The CDR3 coding sequence is TGTGCCAGCAGCAACAGCGGGAGGGAGTACTTC.

The chain carries TRBV28 and TRBJ2-5, with 7 bases matching TRBD1. Germline V CDR1 and CDR2: MDHEN, SYDVKM. V dropped 6 bases and J dropped 4; count of bases not matched to a gene: 8. This CDR3 has 14 residues. DNA of the CDR3: TGTGCCAGCAGGTCTTCAGGGGGTGGAGAGACCCAGTACTTC. Its translation is CASRSSGGGETQYF.

This clone appeared once. The J gene is TRBJ2-6, the V gene TRBV27; D is undetermined. The germline V gene has CDR1 MNHEY and CDR2 SMNVEV (reference sequence). The CDR3 runs to 13 residues. V dropped 8 bases and J dropped 1 base, with 6 bases sitting between them. The CDR3 loop reads CASFPSGANVLTF. Written as DNA, the CDR3 is TGTGCCAGCTTCCCGTCTGGGGCCAACGTCCTGACTTTC.

The V call is TRBV11-2, the J call TRBJ2-5; D is possibly TRBD1 (5 bases). Trimming stripped 5 bases from V and 2 bases from J, with 12 bases between. CDR3 size: 14 residues. Germline CDR1 SGHAT, CDR2 FQNNGV. The DNA for the CDR3 is TGTGCCAGCAGCCTTTTAGGGGCACAAGAGACCCAGTACTTC. Encoded protein: CASSLLGAQETQYF.